Below, 15 T cell receptor beta chains from the same sample are listed, as sequenced in a study of blood T cell repertoires in COVID-19. Sequencing was performed with immunoSEQ multiplex PCR; in TCRdb, only in-frame clones are kept and a portion is missing. There are some 38,000 clones in the sample; approximately 91% occur only once, and around 14% lies in the top ten. The specimen sequenced was peripheral blood. Source of these receptors: a woman aged 25 to 39 in a cohort sampled during active COVID-19.

This rearrangement joins TRBV30 to TRBJ1-2; D is unresolved. The CDR3 spans 14 residues. V lost 3 bases and J 0 bases, leaving 11 bases between the germline ends. The germline V gene encodes CDR1 GTSNPN and CDR2 SVGIG (reference sequence). The CDR3: CAWSRIAANYGYTF. The CDR3 DNA follows: TGTGCCTGGAGCCGTATAGCAGCTAACTATGGCTACACCTTC.

The chain uses TRBV18 and TRBJ2-6; D remains unclear. Trimming took off 6 bases at V and 0 bases at J, with 6 bases between the two ends. Germline-derived CDR1 and CDR2 are KGHSH and LQKENI. The CDR3 has 14 amino acids. CDR3 protein: CASSPSSGANVLTF. In DNA form, the CDR3 reads TGTGCCAGCTCGCCTAGCTCTGGGGCCAACGTCCTGACTTTC.

V and J are TRBV5-1 and TRBJ1-4, with no clear D. CDR1 and CDR2 (germline): SGHRS, YFSETQ. Trimming left V 0 bases short and J 5 bases short, with 5 bases between. The CDR3 runs to 13 residues. The CDR3 DNA follows: TGCGCCAGCAGCTTGGACACGAATGAAAAACTGTTTTTT. This gives the protein CASSLDTNEKLFF.

The chain links TRBV24-1 to TRBJ1-5; TRBD1 matches at 9 bases. The CDR3 extends over 15 amino acids. V dropped 3 bases and J dropped 4; count of bases not matched to a gene: 3. The germline gives CDR1 KGHDR, CDR2 SFDVKD. The CDR3 here is CATSDPGQGNQPQHF. For the CDR3, the DNA is TGTGCCACCAGTGATCCCGGACAGGGGAATCAGCCCCAGCATTTT.

The V call is TRBV4-3, the J call TRBJ2-3; 7 nucleotides agree with TRBD2. Germline loops: CDR1 LGHNA, CDR2 YSLEER. This CDR3 has 16 amino acids. The J segment lost 4 bases and the V segment lost 0 bases, leaving 7 bases of the junction unmatched. This chain's CDR3 is CASSQETAGRADTQYF. CDR3 sequence (DNA): TGCGCCAGCAGCCAAGAGACCGCGGGGAGGGCAGATACGCAGTATTTT.

The chain carries TRBV2 and TRBJ1-3; weak D call: TRBD1 (6 bases). Trimming shortened V by 5 bases and J by 8 bases, and 22 bases separated the two germline ends. The germline gives CDR1 SNHLY, CDR2 FYNNEI. The CDR3 is 16 amino acids. For the CDR3, the DNA is TGTGCCAGCAGTTCACGACAGGCGCAAAGTGGGGACACCATATATTTT. This sequence encodes CASSSRQAQSGDTIYF.

The chain has TRBV9 and TRBJ2-1; D not resolved. The germline gives CDR1 SGDLS, CDR2 YYNGEE. This CDR3 spans 15 amino acids. V was cut by 4 bases and J by 7 bases, with 18 bases left in between. In DNA form, the CDR3 reads TGTGCCAGCAGCCCCGTAGTGAGGATAGTTAATGAGCAGTTCTTC. Its protein product is CASSPVVRIVNEQFF.

The V call is TRBV4-3, the J call TRBJ1-4; D is perhaps TRBD1 (5 bases). Trimming pared 0 bases from V and 7 bases from J, leaving 15 bases between. This CDR3 is built from 16 residues. Germline values: CDR1 LGHNA, CDR2 YSLEER. The CDR3 protein is CASSQDRGGRAEKLFF. CDR3 in DNA: TGCGCCAGCAGCCAAGATCGGGGGGGTCGGGCTGAAAAACTGTTTTTT.

CDR3 DNA sequence: TGTGCCAGCAGCTTGGCCGGGACTAGCATCAGTGAGCAGTTCTTC. Translated: CASSLAGTSISEQFF. This sequence joins TRBV5-4 and TRBJ2-1, with 9 bases matching TRBD2. The junction had 7 bases not matched to a gene; V was cut back by 0 bases and J by 9 bases. The germline V gene encodes CDR1 SGHNT and CDR2 YYREEE (reference sequence). The CDR3 totals 15 residues. Full variable domain (missing parts from reference TRBV5-4 and TRBJ2-1): ETGVTQSPTHLIKTRGQQVTLRCSSQSGHNTVSWYQQALGQGPQFIFQYYREEENGRGNFPPRFSGLQFPNYSSELNVNALELDDSALYLCASSLAGTSISEQFFGPGTRLTVL.

The gene calls are TRBV16 and TRBJ2-1; TRBD2 aligns across 8 bases. CDR3 length equals 19 residues. J lost 0 bases, V lost 1 base, and 11 bases had no gene match. CDR1 is KGHSY and CDR2 is FQNENV in the germline V gene. The CDR3 region has the DNA TGTGCCAGCAGCCAATGGCGGGGGGTGGTAAAGAGCTCCTACAATGAGCAGTTCTTC. Protein: CASSQWRGVVKSSYNEQFF.

This chain uses TRBV6-5 with TRBJ2-7, with D tentatively TRBD1 (5 bases). The CDR3 is 14 amino acids. V lost 7 bases to trimming and J lost 0 bases, with 13 bases between them. Germline V CDR1 and CDR2: MNHEY, SVGAGI. The CDR3 coding sequence is TGTGCCAGCATTTTGACAGACAGCTCCTACGAGCAGTACTTC. Its protein is CASILTDSSYEQYF.

The chain couples TRBV18 to TRBJ2-7; D gene unclear. Per germline, CDR1 KGHSH and CDR2 LQKENI. V was pared by 5 bases and J by 2 bases, with 4 bases between. The CDR3 has 11 amino acids. The CDR3 region is CASSTTYEQYF. In nucleotides, the CDR3 is TGTGCCAGCTCAACAACCTACGAGCAGTACTTC.

This rearrangement joins TRBV27 to TRBJ1-1; D uncertain. Trimming stripped 4 bases from V and 0 bases from J, with 9 bases between. The CDR3 is 14 residues long. The V gene's germline CDR1 is MNHEY and CDR2 SMNVEV (reference sequence). Here the CDR3 reads CASSSRRVNTEAFF. CDR3 coding DNA: TGTGCCAGCAGTTCACGGCGGGTGAACACTGAAGCTTTCTTT.

This clone was seen only a few times. This chain uses TRBV2 with TRBJ1-6; 9 bases line up with TRBD1. The V and J ends lost 7 bases and 15 bases, in that order; junction bases with no gene match: 16. This CDR3 is built from 15 residues. Per germline, CDR1 SNHLY and CDR2 FYNNEI. The CDR3 reads CASTREGQGLERLHF. The CDR3 DNA sequence: TGTGCCAGCACACGTGAAGGACAGGGGCTAGAACGCCTCCACTTT.

About this clone itself: This same CDR3 is encoded by further DNA sequences in the sample. V gene TRBV19 combines with J gene TRBJ1-5, with D hard to call. Germline CDR1 is LNHDA and CDR2 is SQIVND (reference sequence). Deletions cut 3 bases from V and 7 bases from J, with 10 bases between. The length of the CDR3 is 13 residues. The CDR3 nucleotides are TGTGCCAGTAGTATTTCGGGGAACCAGCCCCAGCATTTT. Amino acid sequence: CASSISGNQPQHF.